Listed below are T cell receptor beta chains from one sample, sequenced in a study of blood T cell repertoires in COVID-19. The method was immunoSEQ multiplex PCR; TCRdb's version includes in-frame clones alone and lacks a portion of them. The table has more than 65,000 clones, 90% to 95% seen once; the top ten hold roughly 8%. The sequenced sample was peripheral blood. The receptors stem from a human donor in a cohort sampled during active COVID-19. CDR3s include the opening cysteine and the closing phenylalanine or tryptophan. D genes are given only for firm matches. Expanded clones get a size class; other rows say once, few or many, or leave the size out.

TRBD1 | TRBJ1-1 | once | TRBV3-1/TRBV3-2 | TGTGCCAGCAGCCGAGGGACAGGGGAGACTGAAGCTTTCTTT | CASSRGTGETEAFF
TRBD2 | TRBJ2-7 | - | TRBV7-8 | TGTGCCAGCAGCCCTGGGAGACTAGCCACCTACGAGCAGTACTTC | CASSPGRLATYEQYF
- | TRBJ1-2 | - | TRBV18 | TGTGCCAGCTCACCTCTCGGACAGTTCGCCGGCTATGGCTACACCTTC | CASSPLGQFAGYGYTF
TRBD1 | TRBJ1-4 | - | TRBV2 | TGTGCCAGCAGAGACGGAGAATTCGACAGGGTCGGTGAAAAACTGTTTTTT | CASRDGEFDRVGEKLFF
- | TRBJ1-5 | - | TRBV28 | TGTGCCAGCAGTTTTTCTGGGACACCTAATCAGCCCCAGCATTTT | CASSFSGTPNQPQHF
- | TRBJ1-2 | - | TRBV6-2/TRBV6-3 | TGTGCCAGCAGTTACTCGGTGGCAGGGGACTATGGCTACACCTTC | CASSYSVAGDYGYTF
TRBD1 | TRBJ1-2 | - | TRBV19 | TGTGCCAGTAGTATGGGACAGGGCTATGGCTACACCTTC | CASSMGQGYGYTF
TRBD1 | TRBJ2-1 | - | TRBV5-1 | TGCGCCAGCAGCTTTGATTTCCGGGACAGGGGGCTTAATGAGCAGTTCTTC | CASSFDFRDRGLNEQFF
- | TRBJ1-1 | once | TRBV4-1 | TGCGCCAGCAGCCCCCACAGTACCGGGGGTGCTGAAGCTTTCTTT | CASSPHSTGGAEAFF
- | TRBJ1-5 | - | TRBV19 | TGTGCCAGTAGTATGGGCACTCTTAGCAATCAGCCCCAGCATTTT | CASSMGTLSNQPQHF
TRBD1 | TRBJ1-1 | - | TRBV4-3 | TGCGCCAGCAGCCCCTCCTCGGACAGGGTCAAAACTGAAGCTTTCTTT | CASSPSSDRVKTEAFF
TRBD1 | TRBJ1-1 | - | TRBV5-5 | TGTGCCAGCAGCTTAACCCGGGACAGGAACACTGAAGCTTTCTTT | CASSLTRDRNTEAFF
TRBD1 | TRBJ2-7 | - | TRBV13 | TGTGCCAGCAGCCCCCGGACAGGGGGCGGCTCCTACGAGCAGTACTTC | CASSPRTGGGSYEQYF
TRBD2 | TRBJ2-5 | - | TRBV2 | TGTGCCAGCAGTGTCGGTAGCGGGGTCCAAGAGACCCAGTACTTC | CASSVGSGVQETQYF
- | TRBJ2-7 | - | TRBV27 | TGTGCCAGCGAAGGGGTAGGGGAGCAGTACTTC | CASEGVGEQYF
TRBD1 | TRBJ1-2 | - | TRBV6-2/TRBV6-3 | TGTGCCAGCAGGCCTCCCAGGGTCGCAGGGGGAGGCTACACCTTC | CASRPPRVAGGGYTF
TRBD2 | TRBJ2-1 | - | TRBV27 | TGTGCCAGCAGACCCTATCTAGCGGGGGGTTACAATGAGCAGTTCTTC | CASRPYLAGGYNEQFF
- | TRBJ1-2 | - | TRBV28 | TGTGCCAGCAGTTTAGGGCAGTCCTATGGCTACACCTTC | CASSLGQSYGYTF
- | TRBJ1-5 | - | TRBV11-2 | TGTGCCAGCAGCTCCGACTGGGAGGGCAATCAGCCCCAGCATTTT | CASSSDWEGNQPQHF
- | TRBJ2-3 | - | TRBV12-3/TRBV12-4 | TGTGCCAGCAGTCGTACAGATACGCAGTATTTT | CASSRTDTQYF
TRBD2 | TRBJ2-7 | - | TRBV15 | TGTGCCACCAGCAGGGGGGGGAACGAGCAGTACTTC | CATSRGGNEQYF
- | TRBJ1-1 | - | TRBV6-5 | TGTGCCAGCAGTTTCCCAGTTTATTCTGAAGCTTTCTTT | CASSFPVYSEAFF
TRBD2 | TRBJ2-7 | - | TRBV4-1 | TGCGCCAGCAGCCAAGAGGCGGGGGTCACATCCTACGAGCAGTACTTC | CASSQEAGVTSYEQYF
TRBD1 | TRBJ2-7 | - | TRBV6-5 | TGTGCCAGCAGCCGGGACAGGGCTGGCGAGCAGTACTTC | CASSRDRAGEQYF
TRBD1 | TRBJ2-1 | - | TRBV18 | TGTGCCAGCTCAACGCTCACAGGGGGATCCTACAATGAGCAGTTCTTC | CASSTLTGGSYNEQFF
TRBD1 | TRBJ2-7 | - | TRBV29-1 | TGCAGCGTCGTCGACAGGGTTGGTTACGAGCAGTACTTC | CSVVDRVGYEQYF
TRBD1 | TRBJ2-7 | - | TRBV10-2 | TGCGCCATCCGACAGCGACAGGGCCCCTACGAGCAGTACTTC | CAIRQRQGPYEQYF
TRBD1 | TRBJ1-5 | - | TRBV3-1/TRBV3-2 | TGTGCCAGCAGCCGGGACAGCACCAATCAGCCCCAGCATTTT | CASSRDSTNQPQHF
- | TRBJ2-7 | - | TRBV15 | TGTGCCACCAGTGCAGGTGGCAGTTACGAGCAGTACTTC | CATSAGGSYEQYF
TRBD1 | TRBJ2-7 | - | TRBV3-1/TRBV3-2 | TGTGCCAGCAGCCAAGTCGGGACAGCCTACGAGCAGTACTTC | CASSQVGTAYEQYF
- | TRBJ1-2 | once | TRBV5-5 | TGTGCCAGCAGCTTACACCTTAACTATGGCTACACCTTC | CASSLHLNYGYTF
- | TRBJ2-7 | - | TRBV2 | TGTGCCAGCACCTCGACAGGCTCGTACGAGCAGTACTTC | CASTSTGSYEQYF
- | TRBJ2-7 | - | TRBV29-1 | TGCAGCGTTGAAGACCCGACAGTCTACGAGCAGTACTTC | CSVEDPTVYEQYF
- | TRBJ1-1 | - | TRBV28 | TGTGCCAGCAGTTCGACTACCCCGGGGGTCACTGAAGCTTTCTTT | CASSSTTPGVTEAFF
- | TRBJ1-1 | - | TRBV19 | TGTGCCAGTAGTATGGGTGCCGGGGTCGGTACTGAAGCTTTCTTT | CASSMGAGVGTEAFF
- | TRBJ2-7 | - | TRBV24-1 | TGTGCCACCAGTGAGGGACAAGCCTACGAGCAGTACTTC | CATSEGQAYEQYF
- | TRBJ1-2 | - | TRBV12-3/TRBV12-4 | TGTGCCAGCACCAACCAAGGGGTCTATGGCTACACCTTC | CASTNQGVYGYTF
- | TRBJ2-1 | - | TRBV29-1 | TGCAGCGTTGTGGACAGCAATGAGCAGTTCTTC | CSVVDSNEQFF
- | TRBJ1-1 | - | TRBV4-3 | TGCGCCAGCAGCCAAGATTGGGGGCGAGATGAAGCTTTCTTT | CASSQDWGRDEAFF
- | TRBJ2-7 | - | TRBV30 | TGTGCCTGGAGTGTACTTCATACCTACGAGCAGTACTTC | CAWSVLHTYEQYF
TRBD1 | TRBJ1-2 | - | TRBV28 | TGTGCCAGCAGTTACCGGACAGGCCCGTATGGCTACACCTTC | CASSYRTGPYGYTF
TRBD1 | TRBJ2-7 | - | TRBV5-1 | TGCGCCAGCAGACCCTCGGGACAGGGTGGGGAGCAGTACTTC | CASRPSGQGGEQYF
- | TRBJ1-4 | - | TRBV29-1 | TGCAGCGTTAAACAGAGCTCTAATGAAAAACTGTTTTTT | CSVKQSSNEKLFF
TRBD1 | TRBJ1-5 | once | TRBV10-2 | TGCGCCAGCAGTGAGACTGGACAGGGGGTACAGCCCCAGCATTTT | CASSETGQGVQPQHF
TRBD2 | TRBJ2-7 | many | TRBV30 | TGTGCCTGGAGTGCGGGCAGGGACGGGAGGTACGAGCAGTACTTC | CAWSAGRDGRYEQYF
- | TRBJ2-5 | - | TRBV5-1 | TGCGCCAGCAGCTTGAAGGACGTAGCGGTTGTGGAGACCCAGTACTTC | CASSLKDVAVVETQYF